This TCR beta chain originates from a study of response to subunit inactivated influenza vaccine. Overall study results and limits: Authors suggested few new T cells are recruited by each seasonal influenza vaccination.

V lost 2 bases and J lost 7, with 11 bases in between. The CDR3 is 14 residues long. In TCRdb, the RT-PCR reads were re-called with MiXCR into one record per CDR3 protein. The repertoire consists of about 800,000 distinct CDR3 sequences, with 21% occurring once and the leading ten covering about a tenth. In this sample, this clonotype turned up many times. Its antigen remains unidentified. The sample consisted of PBMCs from blood, taken less than 6 days after vaccination. The sequence was obtained from a man between 45 and 60 years old who received an inactivated influenza vaccine. The V call is TRBV12-3 or TRBV12-4, the J call TRBJ1-4; D is perhaps TRBD1 (5 bases). In DNA, the CDR3 is TGTGCCAGCAGTTTACAGGGCATACGTGAAAAACTGTTTTTT. Protein product: CASSLQGIREKLFF.